The next 25 T cell receptor beta chains were all read from a single sample in a study of blood T cells in healthy people across ages. Next came a second PCR, run for roughly 7 to 12 cycles, which used a sample-barcoded 5' primer along with a J-beta primer mix. TCRdb processed the 5' RACE reads anew with MiXCR; each CDR3 protein has one entry. The top ten hold about 21% of the sample, which has 650,000 to 950,000 distinct CDR3 sequences, around two fifths seen once. Sequenced material: blood. These receptors all stem from a man aged 55 to 70 in good health.

The rearrangement uses TRBV12-3 or TRBV12-4 and TRBJ2-1; D is undetermined. TRBJ2-7 matches the DNA end more closely, so the J call is doubtful. There are 13 residues in the CDR3. Here the CDR3 DNA reads TGTGCCAGCATTTCCCTCTCCTACAATGAGCAGTACTTC. This translates into CASISLSYNEQYF.

V and J are TRBV11-3 and TRBJ2-1; tentative D call: TRBD2 (6 bases). The CDR3 covers 14 residues. V lost 5 bases to trimming and J lost 6 bases, with 14 bases between them. Germline assignment: CDR1 SGHNT and CDR2 YENEEA. This CDR3 reads CASSDPGGSNEQFF. DNA for the CDR3: TGTGCCAGCAGCGACCCTGGGGGGAGCAATGAGCAGTTCTTC.

CDR3 protein: CASSLQAPYQETQYF. Written as DNA, the CDR3 is TGTGCCAGCAGTTTACAAGCCCCGTACCAAGAGACCCAGTACTTC. The chain employs TRBV12-3 or TRBV12-4 and TRBJ2-5; D unclear. Trimming removed 2 bases at V and 0 bases at J, with 10 bases between. The CDR3 loop spans 15 amino acids.

This clonotype has just a few counts. CDR3 sequence: CASSPGYNQPQHF. CDR3 nucleotide sequence: TGTGCCAGCAGTCCCGGATACAATCAGCCCCAGCATTTT. This chain uses TRBV12-3 or TRBV12-4 with TRBJ1-5, with D unclear. V was clipped by 5 bases and J by 3 bases, with 8 bases between them. The CDR3 is made up of 13 amino acids.

The genes are TRBV20-1 and TRBJ2-7; D remains ambiguous. The CDR3 covers 12 residues. V gave up 5 bases and J gave up 6 bases, with 14 bases separating them. CDR1 and CDR2 from the germline V gene are DFQATT and SNEGSKA (reference sequence). In nucleotides, the CDR3 is TGCAGTGCTGACCTTAGGGCAGGCGAGCAGTACTTC. Translating gives CSADLRAGEQYF.

This clonotype was detected ten times or more. The chain joins TRBV9 to TRBJ2-7, with D perhaps TRBD2 (6 bases). V gave up 0 bases and J gave up 5 bases, with 9 bases separating them. The CDR3 has 13 residues. The V gene's germline CDR1 is SGDLS and CDR2 YYNGEE. The CDR3 loop reads CASSVVEGNEQYF. The DNA of the CDR3 is TGTGCCAGCAGCGTAGTGGAGGGAAACGAGCAGTACTTC.

V gene TRBV5-1 combines with J gene TRBJ2-5, with 8 bases matching TRBD2. Germline lookup yields CDR1 SGHRS and CDR2 YFSETQ. V shed 1 base and J 5 bases; nucleotides not matched to a gene: 7. The CDR3 spans 15 residues. The CDR3 sequence is CASSLMGLESETQYF. The CDR3 DNA follows: TGCGCCAGCAGCTTGATGGGACTAGAGTCTGAGACCCAGTACTTC.

This clonotype was recorded once. J is TRBJ1-5 and V is TRBV6-2 or TRBV6-3; TRBD1 agrees at 9 bases. The V gene end was trimmed by 6 bases and the J gene end by 4 bases; junction bases not matched to a gene: 10. The length of the CDR3 is 16 residues. Looked up from germline, CDR1 is MNHEY and CDR2 is SVGEGT. Written as DNA, the CDR3 is TGTGCCAGCAGGGGGACAGGGATCAGGGCAAATCAGCCCCAGCATTTT. This codes for CASRGTGIRANQPQHF.

J is TRBJ1-2 and V is TRBV29-1; TRBD1 is a possible D gene (5 bases). Germline V gives CDR1 SQVTM, CDR2 ANQGSEA. The CDR3 loop spans 13 amino acids. V lost 4 bases, J lost 0 bases, and 9 bases lay in between. CDR3 sequence: CSVVLGANYGYTF. The CDR3 coding sequence is TGCAGCGTTGTGTTAGGGGCTAACTATGGCTACACCTTC.

V usage is TRBV10-3 and J usage is TRBJ2-7; TRBD1 or TRBD2 may be the D gene (5 bases each). Germline CDR1 ENHRY, CDR2 SYGVKD. The ends were cut back, 10 bases at V and 1 base at J, with 11 bases in the middle. This CDR3 comprises 12 residues. CDR3 sequence (DNA): TGTGCCACCCGGGACCCTTCCTACGAGCAGTACTTC. It yields the protein CATRDPSYEQYF.

V is TRBV5-6 and J is TRBJ2-1; 12 nucleotides agree with TRBD2. V dropped 1 base and J dropped 7; count of bases not matched to a gene: 6. In germline, CDR1 is SGHDT, CDR2 YYEEEE. The CDR3 totals 16 residues. The CDR3 DNA reads TGTGCCAGCAGCTTGCCTAGCGGGGGGGTTGTTAATGAGCAGTTCTTC. It yields the protein CASSLPSGGVVNEQFF.

The chain links TRBV6-1 to TRBJ2-5; tentative D call: TRBD1 (5 bases). Trimming left V 10 bases short and J 5 bases short, with 14 bases between. This CDR3 spans 12 amino acids. CDR1 and CDR2 (germline): MNHNS, SASEGT. The CDR3 bases are TGTGCCACCATGCGGACAACGGAGACCCAGTACTTC. It encodes CATMRTTETQYF.

The gene calls are TRBV20-1 and TRBJ2-1, with TRBD2 matching 15 bases. The CDR3 length is 16 residues. CDR1 DFQATT and CDR2 SNEGSKA come from the germline V gene (reference sequence). Germline trimming cut 8 bases from V and 3 bases from J; bases unmatched to any gene: 8. The CDR3 reads CSPRTSGGARYNEQFF. DNA of the CDR3: TGCAGTCCCCGGACTAGCGGGGGGGCCCGCTACAATGAGCAGTTCTTC.

This sequence joins TRBV5-5 and TRBJ2-3, with D possibly matching TRBD2 (6 bases). CDR1 is SGHKS and CDR2 is YYEKEE in the germline V gene (reference sequence). The CDR3 is made up of 18 amino acids. The V gene lost 1 base and the J gene lost 0 bases, with 18 bases spanning the gap. This CDR3 reads CASSLRVVLAPSTDTQYF. The CDR3 DNA sequence: TGTGCCAGCAGCTTGCGGGTCGTTCTAGCGCCTAGCACAGATACGCAGTATTTT.

This rearrangement joins TRBV7-2 to TRBJ2-7; 11 nucleotides line up with TRBD2. The CDR3 is made up of 15 amino acids. V lost 4 bases and J lost 4; bases outside the gene matches: 6. From germline, CDR1 is SGHTA and CDR2 FQGNSA. Here the CDR3 reads CASSSTSGGNYEQYF. CDR3 sequence (DNA): TGTGCCAGCAGCTCTACTAGCGGGGGAAATTACGAGCAGTACTTC.

The V gene is TRBV12-3 or TRBV12-4, the J gene TRBJ1-4; the D is unclear. V dropped 4 bases and J dropped 6 bases, with 12 bases sitting between them. This CDR3 has 14 residues. The CDR3 here is CASSSSLLHEKLFF. Written as DNA, the CDR3 is TGTGCCAGCAGTTCAAGCCTGCTTCATGAAAAACTGTTTTTT.

This clonotype was seen more than once but under ten times. The chain links TRBV6-5 to TRBJ2-7, with 9 bases that match TRBD1. Matching the DNA end better, TRBJ2-5 makes the J call doubtful. This CDR3 has 13 amino acids. Germline lookup yields CDR1 MNHEY and CDR2 SVGAGI. Here the CDR3 reads CASSRQGVGTQYF. The DNA for the CDR3 is TGTGCCAGCAGCCGACAGGGGGTGGGGACCCAGTACTTC.

The rearrangement links TRBV12-5 to TRBJ2-1; D is ambiguous. The end of the DNA is better explained by TRBJ2-7, so the J call may be wrong. From germline, CDR1 is LGHNT and CDR2 FRNRAP. The CDR3 spans 16 residues. The CDR3 sequence is CASGSGGGFSYNEQYF. The CDR3, as DNA: TGTGCTAGTGGTTCCGGTGGCGGATTTTCCTACAATGAGCAGTACTTC.

In this sample, this clonotype turned up a few times. The chain has TRBV20-1 and TRBJ2-3; D might be TRBD2 (5 bases). Germline CDR1 and CDR2: DFQATT and SNEGSKA (reference sequence). Trimming took off 4 bases at V and 6 bases at J, with 20 bases between the two ends. The CDR3 runs 15 residues. The CDR3 region is CSATDSLGFLDTQYF. The CDR3 DNA reads as TGCAGTGCTACGGACTCGCTCGGATTCTTGGATACGCAGTATTTT.

The genes are TRBV6-1 and TRBJ2-1, with TRBD2 matching 10 bases. The J segment lost 8 bases and the V segment lost 0 bases, leaving 4 bases of the junction unmatched. This CDR3 has 15 amino acids. CDR1 is MNHNS and CDR2 is SASEGT in the germline V gene. CDR3 sequence (DNA): TGTGCCAGCAGTGAAGCACCAGCGGGGGGGCATGAGCAGTTCTTC. It is translated as CASSEAPAGGHEQFF.

This clonotype has a handful of counts. V gene TRBV11-2 combines with J gene TRBJ2-7; TRBD2 might be the D (6 bases). V was trimmed by 5 bases and J by 3 bases, leaving 14 bases between them. The CDR3 spans 14 residues. Germline assignment: CDR1 SGHAT and CDR2 FQNNGV. CDR3 in DNA: TGTGCCAGCAGCGTGTTTGGCGGGGACTACGAGCAGTACTTC. Residues: CASSVFGGDYEQYF.

This clonotype occurred many times. The chain couples TRBV6-1 to TRBJ2-3, with TRBD1 as a possible D gene (6 bases). Trimming took off 6 bases at V and 2 bases at J, with 24 bases between the two ends. The CDR3 covers 18 residues. Germline CDR1 and CDR2: MNHNS and SASEGT. CDR3: CASSPRGRRQRYTDTQYF. The CDR3 DNA follows: TGTGCCAGCAGCCCCAGGGGCAGGAGACAAAGATACACAGATACGCAGTATTTT.

The chain links TRBV6-1 to TRBJ1-6, with a possible D match to TRBD1 (6 bases). The CDR3 has 17 amino acids. V was shortened by 6 bases and J by 6 bases, with 21 bases between the two germline ends. Germline assignment: CDR1 MNHNS and CDR2 SASEGT. As DNA, the CDR3 is TGTGCCAGCAGGCTGGGTTCGGGGGGCAGGGGTAATTCACCCCTCCACTTT. Its translation is CASRLGSGGRGNSPLHF.

The chain has TRBV5-4 and TRBJ2-3; D not resolved. The germline gives CDR1 SGHNT, CDR2 YYREEE (reference sequence). Trimming removed 7 bases at V and 6 bases at J, with 15 bases between. CDR3 size: 13 residues. In DNA, the CDR3 is TGTGCCAGCGGTGAATCGGACCTGGATACGCAGTATTTT. As protein: CASGESDLDTQYF.

The CDR3 bases are TGCAGCGTTGAAGGAAAAATGAACACTGAAGCTTTCTTT. As protein: CSVEGKMNTEAFF. This chain joins TRBV29-1 and TRBJ1-1, with unresolved D. The CDR3 has 13 residues. The germline CDR1 and CDR2 sequences are SQVTM and ANQGSEA. V was shortened by 1 base and J by 0 bases, with 6 bases between the two germline ends.